This T cell receptor (beta chain) was recovered during a study of T cells in Graves' hyperthyroidism and ophthalmopathy. Findings and caveats of the study: The model predicted ophthalmopathy a median around six months before onset.

The CDR3 runs 13 residues. With V trimmed by 7 bases and J by 3 bases, 6 bases remained unmatched. Germline V gene data show CDR1 as SGHRS and CDR2 as YFSETQ. This clonotype has more than one count but fewer than ten. The target antigen is unknown. RNA transcripts were the template for amplifying TCR beta CDR3 regions. HTBI primers were used for first-round RT-PCR of the TCR CDR3. TCRdb itself ran the multiplex PCR reads through MiXCR, one entry per CDR3 protein. The table includes 640,000 or so distinct CDR3 sequences, approximately 15% detected once. This TCR was sampled from a woman aged 35 to 49 with Graves' ophthalmopathy. The sample consisted of blood. The V gene is TRBV5-1, the J gene TRBJ2-7; the match to TRBD1 covers 8 bases. CDR3 coding DNA: TGCGCCAGCCAGACAGGGGACGGCTACGAGCAGTACTTC. It encodes CASQTGDGYEQYF.